This T cell receptor (beta chain) stems from a study of beta chain features in type 1 diabetes. As every portion of the isolated RNA was reverse transcribed, the sequencing read expressed TCRB transcripts. Assay: immunoSEQ multiplex PCR; the TCRdb copy retains only in-frame clones and omits some. The table records approximately 120,000 clones, 40% of them present only once. The V end was cut by 4 bases, the J end by 5 bases, with 11 bases between. The CDR3 runs to 13 residues. Germline loops: CDR1 KGHSH, CDR2 LQKENI. The chain couples TRBV18 to TRBJ1-2; no firm D call. The source of this sequence is a woman aged 18-29 years in good health. Sequences were obtained from stem cell memory CD4+ T cells from blood. CDR3: CASSQSSKYGYTF. The CDR3 bases are TGTGCCAGCTCACAGAGTTCGAAGTATGGCTACACCTTC.